This TCR beta chain was observed in a study of blood T cell repertoires in COVID-19. Study in general: Whether acute or convalescent, the COVID-19 samples came from the United States, Italy and Spain. T cells, B-cell-depleted T cells, or PBMCs supplied cDNA or gDNA.

V lost 5 bases and J 6 bases, leaving 16 bases between the germline ends. CDR3 size: 15 residues. CDR1 SGHAT and CDR2 FQNNGV come from the germline V gene. Authors' data handling: Researchers report that nucleated cell counts were estimated from reference gene primer amplification. Clones were read by immunoSEQ multiplex PCR, and TCRdb kept only the in-frame ones, dropping some. V, J and clone size were drawn from that table, and D and trimming were deduced from the DNA. Found here are under 95,000 clones, roughly 85% of them singletons; the top ten hold about 26%. This chain links TRBV11-2 with TRBJ1-4, with D possibly being TRBD1 (6 bases). The sample comprised peripheral blood. The sequence was collected from a man aged 55 to 69 with active or convalescent COVID-19. The CDR3 DNA follows: TGTGCCAGCAGCCTCTTGACAGGCCGCTATGAAAAACTGTTTTTT. It is translated as CASSLLTGRYEKLFF.